These 10 T cell receptor beta chains were all obtained from the same sample, sequenced in a study of shared clonotypes between healthy human individuals. The assay was immunoSEQ multiplex PCR, and TCRdb's table has in-frame clones only and misses some. The sample includes about 320,000 clones, around 90% of them seen just once. The sequenced sample consisted of memory CD8+ T cells sorted from blood. Subset meaning: CD45RO+ cells pooled with CCR7-negative TemRA cells. These receptors all stem from a man in his late teens or twenties in good health.

Worth noting for this clone: Germline is not matched at one junction end, which may reflect a read error. The genes are TRBV30 and TRBJ1-6; D perhaps matches TRBD1 (5 bases). Germline V gives CDR1 GTSNPN, CDR2 SVGIG (reference sequence). CDR3 length: 13 amino acids. The CDR3 loop is CAWATGGLGTVRF. CDR3 coding DNA: TGTGCCTGGGCGACCGGGGGATTAGGGACCGTCCGATTT.

This clone was observed many times. This rearrangement joins TRBV27 to TRBJ2-7; TRBD1 matches 7 bases. Per germline, CDR1 MNHEY and CDR2 SMNVEV (reference sequence). CDR3 length equals 15 residues. V trimming: 0 bases; J trimming: 6 bases; junction bases outside the gene matches: 8. The CDR3 spells CASSLSVGGEAEQYF. As DNA, the CDR3 is TGTGCCAGCAGTTTATCCGTAGGGGGCGAGGCCGAGCAGTACTTC.

The chain is built from TRBV19 and TRBJ2-7, with 9 bases aligning to TRBD1. The CDR3 has 18 residues. CDR1 and CDR2 from the germline V gene are LNHDA and SQIVND (reference sequence). Trimming removed 1 base from V and 0 bases from J; junction bases left unmatched: 10. The CDR3 spells CASSIAWDRENPSYEQYF. The CDR3 DNA reads as TGTGCCAGTAGTATAGCTTGGGACAGGGAAAACCCCTCCTACGAGCAGTACTTC. Using reference TRBV19 and TRBJ2-7 for the parts outside the CDR3, the full variable domain is DGGITQSPKYLFRKEGQNVTLSCEQNLNHDAMYWYRQDPGQGLRLIYYSQIVNDFQKGDIAEGYSVSREKKESFPLTVTSAQKNPTAFYLCASSIAWDRENPSYEQYFGPGTRLTVT.

In its sample, this clone was seen once. The genes are TRBV6-5 and TRBJ2-1; the D gene is possibly TRBD2 (6 bases). This CDR3 contains 16 residues. Trimming shortened V by 4 bases and J by 4 bases, and 17 bases separated the two germline ends. From germline, CDR1 is MNHEY and CDR2 SVGAGI. The CDR3 region is CASSSSGEFAYNEQFF. The CDR3 coding sequence is TGTGCCAGCAGTTCCTCGGGGGAGTTTGCTTACAATGAGCAGTTCTTC.

This chain uses TRBV10-3 with TRBJ1-1; D is unclear. V was cut by 7 bases and J by 1 base, with 13 bases left in between. The CDR3 is 14 amino acids. Germline CDR1 is ENHRY and CDR2 is SYGVKD. In DNA form, the CDR3 reads TGTGCCATCACCCCCCGGATAGAGAACACTGAAGCTTTCTTT. This encodes CAITPRIENTEAFF.

The rearrangement uses TRBV7-9 and TRBJ2-5; D call uncertain. The V and J ends lost 5 bases and 0 bases respectively, with 1 base between them. CDR1 and CDR2 from the germline V gene are SEHNR and FQNEAQ (reference sequence). The CDR3 covers 11 residues. In DNA, the CDR3 is TGTGCCAGCAGCGACCAAGAGACCCAGTACTTC. Its translation is CASSDQETQYF.

V is TRBV7-9 and J is TRBJ2-7; TRBD1 aligns across 8 bases. J lost 0 bases, V lost 5 bases, and 9 bases had no gene match. The CDR3 spans 16 residues. Germline loops: CDR1 SEHNR, CDR2 FQNEAQ (reference sequence). The CDR3, as DNA: TGTGCCAGCAGCATAACAGGGGGTACGAGCTCCTACGAGCAGTACTTC. Amino acids: CASSITGGTSSYEQYF.

The gene calls are TRBV7-2 and TRBJ2-3; no firm D call. Per the germline V gene, CDR1 is SGHTA and CDR2 is FQGNSA. The germline V and J ends were trimmed by 2 bases and 5 bases, with 17 bases remaining between them. The CDR3 extends over 16 amino acids. The CDR3 nucleotides read TGTGCCAGCAGCTTACCCAGTGGGCAGGAGAGAGATACGCAGTATTTT. Protein: CASSLPSGQERDTQYF.

The V gene is TRBV7-6, the J gene TRBJ1-2; tentatively, D is TRBD1 (5 bases). Germline loops: CDR1 SGHVS, CDR2 FNYEAQ. CDR3 length: 18 residues. V shed 5 bases and J shed 3 bases, with 25 bases lying between them. The CDR3 loop is CASSAQRVGGVGDYGYTF. CDR3 nucleotides: TGTGCCAGCAGCGCACAGCGGGTTGGAGGGGTAGGGGACTATGGCTACACCTTC.

In its sample, this clone was seen a few times. The chain couples TRBV27 to TRBJ2-3; the D is unclear. There are 15 residues in the CDR3. Germline values: CDR1 MNHEY, CDR2 SMNVEV (reference sequence). Trimming cost V 1 base and J 0 bases, with 8 bases left between them. The CDR3 is CASSLLSTSTDTQYF. For the CDR3, the DNA is TGTGCCAGCAGTTTATTGTCCACTAGCACAGATACGCAGTATTTT.